This T cell receptor (beta chain) comes out of a study of blood T cell repertoires in COVID-19. Across the whole study: Italy, Spain and the United States were the sources of the convalescent and acute COVID-19 samples. T cells, B-cell-depleted T cells, or PBMCs supplied cDNA or gDNA.

CDR1 LGHDT and CDR2 YNNKEL come from the germline V gene (reference sequence). The germline V and J ends were trimmed by 0 bases and 7 bases, with 18 bases remaining between them. The CDR3 is made up of 16 amino acids. Methods used by the authors: Estimation of nucleated cell counts was performed using reference gene primer amplification. TCRdb keeps only in-frame clones here, not all; method: immunoSEQ multiplex PCR. V and J calls and clone size are as listed in that table; D and trimming were resolved from the DNA. Seen here are over 150,000 clones, approximately 82% observed once, and the top ten hold around 20%.

The sample consisted of peripheral blood. The chain links TRBV3-1 (or the pseudogene TRBV3-2) to TRBJ2-5, with D possibly being TRBD2 (5 bases). This TCR derives from a woman between 65 and 79 years old who had recovered from COVID-19. CDR3: CASSQDPRIRDGTQYF. The CDR3 DNA reads as TGTGCCAGCAGCCAAGATCCGAGGATCCGGGATGGGACCCAGTACTTC.